The sequence of this T cell receptor beta chain was determined in a study of T cell responses to AZD1222 COVID-19 vaccine (dated by TCRdb to about 2021). The study in broad terms: Because spike-specific TCR depth and breadth did not differ between the two schedules, AZD1222 recipients who got a second dose at roughly 4 weeks were pooled with those who got a second dose at roughly 12 weeks. A total of 233 trial participants underwent TCR sequencing, of whom some 200 had received two doses of AZD1222 and some 25 had received two doses of the MenACWY control vaccine. Trial participants were enrolled by age into subgroups of 18-55, 56-69 and 70-plus years, and roughly 150, 30 and 60 TCR-sequenced participants, respectively, were included in these subgroups. On the study overall, not on this receptor specifically: Because no samples from the day 14 peak response were available, repertoires could be characterized only after the peak T cell response. Participants were mostly white British and included more females than males, and it was suggested by the authors that clonal diversity may have been underestimated. In the small 56-69-year group, the increase in depth fell short of significance, most likely because of low power. Nearly half of unique spike-specific TCRs reportedly recognized epitopes outside regions mutated in the B.1.351 and B.1.1.7 variants. The vaccine-associated CD4 TCRs covered the entire spike protein, and the dominant responses fell in regions 160-218 and 743-854. Spike-specific TCR breadth and depth rose significantly after two AZD1222 doses compared with day 0 and with MenACWY recipients. Conclusions about previously exposed vaccinees are limited because only six or seven AZD1222 recipients were SARS-CoV-2 seropositive at baseline.

V and J lose 1 base and 5 bases, and a span of 1 base separates them. The CDR3 goes from the cysteine to the phenylalanine over 11 residues. Only the CDR3 DNA stays, 33 bases, in frame from base 1. CDR1 SGHAT and CDR2 FQNNGV were looked up in the germline V gene. About this clone: Its antigen is currently not known. No much larger clone exists at a distance of one base, and base qualities are not known.

The label giving this sample's time point can be read as: baseline before first vaccination. Samples from vaccinated people were obtained from the UK trials COV001 and COV002, which included a single-blind randomized controlled phase 2/3 trial of AZD1222 (ChAdOx1 nCoV-19) in healthy adults. For TCRbeta chain sequencing, PBMC samples from trial participants were taken at day 0 and at day 28 after the second dose. The CDR3 regions of human TCRbeta chains were subjected to immunosequencing. Per the original workflow: TCRs in the repertoires were compared against a reference library of SARS-CoV-2-specific TCRs that had been generated with the MIRA antigen-specificity platform. Breadth was defined as the fraction of unique TCRs that were SARS-CoV-2-associated. Depth was defined as the fraction of total T cells that were SARS-CoV-2-associated. Using the MIRA data, every spike-specific TCR was mapped to the spike region that the TCR reacted to and assigned to either a CD4 or a CD8 class. Log10-transformed breadth and depth values were compared by one-way ANOVA with Sidak's multiple comparisons tests. This immuneACCESS table, as held by TCRdb, lists in-frame sequences with V and J called but not all clones. Of the missing ones, under half trace to an unresolved V gene in checked studies; the others have no known cause. V, J and clone size derive from that table, while D and trimming were established from the DNA sequence. This sample has tens of thousands of clones in its table, and roughly 84% of those were observed once. The ten largest make up around 16% of the sample.

The sequence joins TRBV11-2 to TRBJ2-3; a confident D gene designation cannot be given. The receptor comes from an adult in good health. The sequenced sample was peripheral blood, obtained on day 0 of AZD1222 vaccination. The nucleotides read TGTGCCAGCAGCTTAGTAGATACGCAGTATTTT. Its protein is CASSLVDTQYF.